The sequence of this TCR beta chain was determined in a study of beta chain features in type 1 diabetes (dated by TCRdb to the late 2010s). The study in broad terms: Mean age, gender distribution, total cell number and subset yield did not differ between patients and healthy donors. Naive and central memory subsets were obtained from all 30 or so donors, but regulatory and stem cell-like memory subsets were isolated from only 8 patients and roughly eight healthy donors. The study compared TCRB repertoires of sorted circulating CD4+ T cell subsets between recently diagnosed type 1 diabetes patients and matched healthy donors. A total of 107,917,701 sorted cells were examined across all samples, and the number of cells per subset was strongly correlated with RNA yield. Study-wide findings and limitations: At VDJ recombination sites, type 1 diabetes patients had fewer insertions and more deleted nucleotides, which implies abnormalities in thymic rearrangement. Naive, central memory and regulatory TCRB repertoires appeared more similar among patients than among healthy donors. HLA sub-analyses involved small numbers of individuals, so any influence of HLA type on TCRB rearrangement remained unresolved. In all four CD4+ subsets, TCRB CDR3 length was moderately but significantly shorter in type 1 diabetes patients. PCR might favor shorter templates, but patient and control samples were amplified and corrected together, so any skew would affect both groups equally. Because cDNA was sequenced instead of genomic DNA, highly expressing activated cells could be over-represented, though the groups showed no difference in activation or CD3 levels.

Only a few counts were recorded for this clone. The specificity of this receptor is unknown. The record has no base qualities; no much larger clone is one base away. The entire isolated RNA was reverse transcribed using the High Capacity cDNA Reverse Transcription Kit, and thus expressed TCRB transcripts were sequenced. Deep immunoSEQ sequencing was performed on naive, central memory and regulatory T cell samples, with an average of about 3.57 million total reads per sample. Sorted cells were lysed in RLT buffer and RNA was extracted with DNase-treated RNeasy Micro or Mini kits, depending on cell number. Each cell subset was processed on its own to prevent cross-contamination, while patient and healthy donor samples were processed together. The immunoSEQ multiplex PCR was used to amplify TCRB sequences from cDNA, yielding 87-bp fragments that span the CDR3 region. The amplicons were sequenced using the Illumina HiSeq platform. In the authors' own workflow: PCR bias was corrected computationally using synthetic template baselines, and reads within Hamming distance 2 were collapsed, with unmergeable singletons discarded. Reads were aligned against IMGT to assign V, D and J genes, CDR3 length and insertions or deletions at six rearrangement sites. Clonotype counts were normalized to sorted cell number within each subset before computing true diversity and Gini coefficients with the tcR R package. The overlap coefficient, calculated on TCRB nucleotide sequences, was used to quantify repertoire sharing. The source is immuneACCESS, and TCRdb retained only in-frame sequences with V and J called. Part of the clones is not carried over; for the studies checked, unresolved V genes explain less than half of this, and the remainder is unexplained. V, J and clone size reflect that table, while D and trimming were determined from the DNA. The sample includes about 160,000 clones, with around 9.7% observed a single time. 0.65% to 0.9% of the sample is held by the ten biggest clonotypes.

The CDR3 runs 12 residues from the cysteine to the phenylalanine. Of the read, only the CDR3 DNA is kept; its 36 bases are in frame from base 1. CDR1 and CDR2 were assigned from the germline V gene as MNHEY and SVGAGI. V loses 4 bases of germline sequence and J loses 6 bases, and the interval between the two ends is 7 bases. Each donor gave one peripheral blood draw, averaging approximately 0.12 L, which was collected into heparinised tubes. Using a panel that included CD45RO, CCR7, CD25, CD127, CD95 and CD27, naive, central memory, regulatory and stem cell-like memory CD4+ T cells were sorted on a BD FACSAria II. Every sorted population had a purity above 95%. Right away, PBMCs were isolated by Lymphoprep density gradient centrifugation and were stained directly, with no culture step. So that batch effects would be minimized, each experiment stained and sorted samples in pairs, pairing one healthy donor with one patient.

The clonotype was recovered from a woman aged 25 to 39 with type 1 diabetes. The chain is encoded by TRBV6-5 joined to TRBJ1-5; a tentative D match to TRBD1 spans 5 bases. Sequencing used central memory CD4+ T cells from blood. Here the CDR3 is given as CASSSGGQPQHF. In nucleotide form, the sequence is TGTGCCAGCAGTTCGGGGGGTCAGCCCCAGCATTTT.